The clone carrying this T cell receptor beta chain was counted a single time. As yet, its antigen is unknown. Before the COVID-19 pandemic, during about 2010-2018, CD4+ T cells were taken from unexposed donors. This sample is part of a study of CD4 T cells in relation to SARS-CoV-2 and coronaviruses. With 4 bases removed from V and 2 bases from J, the gap between germline ends came to 11 bases. Germline V gene data show CDR1 as MNHNY and CDR2 as SVGAGI (reference sequence). This CDR3 has 14 amino acids. Sequencing used immunoSEQ multiplex PCR; TCRdb keeps in-frame clones, though not all of them. In the table there are 60,000 or so clones, about 94% of which are singletons. Findings of the study overall: Each donor contributed either pre-pandemic or post-infection samples, not both.

The sample taken for sequencing was naive CD4+ T cells from PBMCs. Subset described: naive CD4+ T cells isolated by negative enrichment. V is TRBV6-6 and J is TRBJ1-2, with D tentatively TRBD1 (6 bases). The receptor comes from a human donor in good health. This CDR3 reads CASSLSGTNYGYTF. CDR3 nucleotide sequence: TGTGCCAGCAGTTTATCAGGGACAAACTATGGCTACACCTTC.